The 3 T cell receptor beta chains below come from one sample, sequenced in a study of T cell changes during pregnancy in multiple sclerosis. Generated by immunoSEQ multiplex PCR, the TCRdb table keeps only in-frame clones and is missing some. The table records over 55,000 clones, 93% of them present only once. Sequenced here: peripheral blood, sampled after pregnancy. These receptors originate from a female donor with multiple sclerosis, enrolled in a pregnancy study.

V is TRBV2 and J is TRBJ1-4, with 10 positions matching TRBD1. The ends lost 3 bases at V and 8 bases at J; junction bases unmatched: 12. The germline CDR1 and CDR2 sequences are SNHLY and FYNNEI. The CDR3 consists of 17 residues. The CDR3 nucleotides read TGTGCCAGCAGTGATCCGCCATCGACAGGGGGCTCGGAAAAACTGTTTTTT. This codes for CASSDPPSTGGSEKLFF.

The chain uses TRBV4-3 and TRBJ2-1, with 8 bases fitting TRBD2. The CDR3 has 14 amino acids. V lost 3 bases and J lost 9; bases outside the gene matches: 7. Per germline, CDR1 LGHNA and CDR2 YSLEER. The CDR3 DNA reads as TGCGCCAGCAGCCAGAGAGCGGGAGTAAGTGAGCAGTTCTTC. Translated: CASSQRAGVSEQFF.

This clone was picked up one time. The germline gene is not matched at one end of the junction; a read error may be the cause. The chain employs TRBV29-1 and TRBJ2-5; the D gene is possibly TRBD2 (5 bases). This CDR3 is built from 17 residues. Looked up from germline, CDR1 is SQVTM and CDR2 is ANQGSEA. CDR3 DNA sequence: TGCAGCGTCGAAGGGCGGGCCGAGACGGTGCTCCAAGAGACCCAGTACTTC. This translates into CSVEGRAETVLQETQYF.